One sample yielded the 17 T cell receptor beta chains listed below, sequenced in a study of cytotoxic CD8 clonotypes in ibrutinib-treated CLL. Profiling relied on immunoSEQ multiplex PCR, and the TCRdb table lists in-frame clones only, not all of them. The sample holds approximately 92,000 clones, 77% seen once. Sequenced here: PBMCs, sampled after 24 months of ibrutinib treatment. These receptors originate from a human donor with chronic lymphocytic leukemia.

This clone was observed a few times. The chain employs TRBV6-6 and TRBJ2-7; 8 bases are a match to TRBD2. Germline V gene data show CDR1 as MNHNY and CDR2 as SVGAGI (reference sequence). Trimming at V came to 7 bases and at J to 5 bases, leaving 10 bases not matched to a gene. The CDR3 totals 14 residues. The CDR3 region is CASTRSGGGNEQYF. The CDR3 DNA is TGTGCCAGCACCCGGTCGGGGGGGGGAAACGAGCAGTACTTC.

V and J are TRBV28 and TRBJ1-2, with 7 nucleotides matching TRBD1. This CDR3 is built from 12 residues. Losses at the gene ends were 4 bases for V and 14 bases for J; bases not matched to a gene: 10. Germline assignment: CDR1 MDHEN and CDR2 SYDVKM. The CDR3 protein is CASSYQDRSRTF. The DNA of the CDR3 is TGTGCCAGCAGTTATCAGGACAGGAGCAGAACCTTC.

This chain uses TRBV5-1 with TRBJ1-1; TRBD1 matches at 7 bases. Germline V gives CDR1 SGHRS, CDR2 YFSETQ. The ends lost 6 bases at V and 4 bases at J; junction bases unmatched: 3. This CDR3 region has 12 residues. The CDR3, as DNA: TGCGCCAGCACGAGGGACAGCACTGAAGCTTTCTTT. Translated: CASTRDSTEAFF. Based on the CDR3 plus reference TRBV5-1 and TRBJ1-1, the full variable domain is KAGVTQTPRYLIKTRGQQVTLSCSPISGHRSVSWYQQTPGQGLQFLFEYFSETQRNKGNFPGRFSGRQFSNSRSEMNVSTLELGDSALYLCASTRDSTEAFFGQGTRLTVV.

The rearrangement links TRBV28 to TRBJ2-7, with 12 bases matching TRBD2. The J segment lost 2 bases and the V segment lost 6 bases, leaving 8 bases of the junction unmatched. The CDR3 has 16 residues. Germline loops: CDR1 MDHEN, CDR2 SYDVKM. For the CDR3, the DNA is TGTGCCAGCAGATTTCGTTCTAGCGGGAGGGCCTACGAGCAGTACTTC. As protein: CASRFRSSGRAYEQYF.

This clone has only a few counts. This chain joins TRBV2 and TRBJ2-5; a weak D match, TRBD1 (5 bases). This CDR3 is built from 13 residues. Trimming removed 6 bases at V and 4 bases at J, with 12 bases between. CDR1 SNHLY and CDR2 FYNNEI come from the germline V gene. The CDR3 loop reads CASSTDSGETQYF. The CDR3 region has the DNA TGTGCCAGCAGCACCGACAGTGGAGAGACCCAGTACTTC.

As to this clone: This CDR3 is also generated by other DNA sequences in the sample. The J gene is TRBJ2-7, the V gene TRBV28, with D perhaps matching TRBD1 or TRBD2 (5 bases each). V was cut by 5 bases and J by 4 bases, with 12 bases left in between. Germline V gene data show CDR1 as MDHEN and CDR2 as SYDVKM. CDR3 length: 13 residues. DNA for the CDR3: TGTGCCAGCAGTGGTACGGGACCGTACGAGCAGTACTTC. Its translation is CASSGTGPYEQYF.

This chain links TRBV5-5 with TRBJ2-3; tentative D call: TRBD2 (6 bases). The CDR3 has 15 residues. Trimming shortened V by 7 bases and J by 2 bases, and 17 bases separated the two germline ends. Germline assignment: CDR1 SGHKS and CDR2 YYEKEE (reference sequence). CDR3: CASAALGGNTDTQYF. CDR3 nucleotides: TGTGCCAGCGCGGCGTTGGGGGGAAACACAGATACGCAGTATTTT.

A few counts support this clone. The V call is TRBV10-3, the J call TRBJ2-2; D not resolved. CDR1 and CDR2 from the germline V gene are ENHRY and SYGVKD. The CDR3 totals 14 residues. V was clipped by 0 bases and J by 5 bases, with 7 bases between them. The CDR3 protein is CAISESSVTGELFF. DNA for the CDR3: TGTGCCATCAGTGAGTCGTCGGTTACCGGGGAGCTGTTTTTT.

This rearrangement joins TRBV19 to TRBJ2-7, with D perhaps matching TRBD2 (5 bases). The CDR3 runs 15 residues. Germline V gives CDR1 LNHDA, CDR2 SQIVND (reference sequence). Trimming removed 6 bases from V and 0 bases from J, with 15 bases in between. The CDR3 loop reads CASSPPGGRSYEQYF. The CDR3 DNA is TGTGCCAGTAGCCCCCCAGGAGGACGCTCCTACGAGCAGTACTTC.

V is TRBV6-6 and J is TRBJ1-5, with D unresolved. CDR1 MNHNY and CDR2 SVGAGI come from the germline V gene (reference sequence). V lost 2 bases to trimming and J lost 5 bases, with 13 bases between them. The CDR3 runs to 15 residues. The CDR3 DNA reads TGTGCCAGCAGTTACCGAACATCCGGGGATCAGCCCCAGCATTTT. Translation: CASSYRTSGDQPQHF.

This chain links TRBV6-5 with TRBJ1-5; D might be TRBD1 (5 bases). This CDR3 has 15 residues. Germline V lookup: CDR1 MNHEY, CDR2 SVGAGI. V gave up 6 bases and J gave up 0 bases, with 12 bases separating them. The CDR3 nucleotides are TGTGCCAGCAGAAGGACACCCGATAGCAATCAGCCCCAGCATTTT. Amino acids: CASRRTPDSNQPQHF.

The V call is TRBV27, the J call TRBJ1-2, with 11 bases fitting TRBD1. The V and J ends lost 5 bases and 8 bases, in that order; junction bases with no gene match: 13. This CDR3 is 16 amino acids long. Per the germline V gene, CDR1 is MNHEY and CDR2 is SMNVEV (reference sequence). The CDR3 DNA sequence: TGTGCCAGCAGTCCCCTTCAGGGACAGGGGGGTCGGGGCTACACCTTC. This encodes CASSPLQGQGGRGYTF.

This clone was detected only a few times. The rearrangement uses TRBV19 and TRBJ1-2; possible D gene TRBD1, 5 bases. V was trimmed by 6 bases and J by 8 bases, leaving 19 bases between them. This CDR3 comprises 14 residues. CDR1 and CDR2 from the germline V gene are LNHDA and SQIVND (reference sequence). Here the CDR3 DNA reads TGTGCCAGTAGGAGGGTGGGGACCCAGAGCGGCTACACCTTC. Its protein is CASRRVGTQSGYTF.

Here the CDR3 DNA reads TGTGCCAGCAGCTTCAACCGTAAGCAGTATTTT. Protein: CASSFNRKQYF. The rearrangement uses TRBV5-6 and TRBJ2-3, with D unclear. The germline V and J ends were trimmed by 2 bases and 11 bases, with 9 bases remaining between them. Germline V lookup: CDR1 SGHDT, CDR2 YYEEEE. The CDR3 has 11 residues.

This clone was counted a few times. The CDR3 DNA sequence: TGTGCCAGCAGTTTTGCCAGCGGGAGCGGCGGGGAGCTGTTTTTT. Protein product: CASSFASGSGGELFF. The chain joins TRBV28 to TRBJ2-2, with 8 bases aligning to TRBD2. CDR3 length: 15 amino acids. Losses at the gene ends were 3 bases for V and 7 bases for J; bases not matched to a gene: 7. Germline loops: CDR1 MDHEN, CDR2 SYDVKM. The full variable domain, rest sourced from reference TRBV28 and TRBJ2-2, is DVKVTQSSRYLVKRTGEKVFLECVQDMDHENMFWYRQDPGLGLRLIYFSYDVKMKEKGDIPEGYSVSREKKERFSLILESASTNQTSMYLCASSFASGSGGELFFGEGSRLTVL.

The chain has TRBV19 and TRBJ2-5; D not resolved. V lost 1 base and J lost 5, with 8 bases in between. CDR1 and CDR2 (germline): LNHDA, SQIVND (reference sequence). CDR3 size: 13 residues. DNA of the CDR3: TGTGCCAGTAGTATAGGCATACGGGAGACCCAGTACTTC. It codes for CASSIGIRETQYF.

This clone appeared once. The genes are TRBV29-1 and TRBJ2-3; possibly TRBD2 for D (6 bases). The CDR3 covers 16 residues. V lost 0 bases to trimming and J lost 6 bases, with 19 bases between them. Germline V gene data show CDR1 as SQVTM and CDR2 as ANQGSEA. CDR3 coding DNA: TGCAGCGTTGAAGACCCTCCGGGAGCCCCCACGGATACGCAGTATTTT. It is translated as CSVEDPPGAPTDTQYF.